This TCR beta chain appears in the sequencing data of a study of T cell responses to AZD1222 COVID-19 vaccine. Produced via immunoSEQ multiplex PCR; TCRdb's table is partial and in-frame only. The table has roughly 120,000 clones, approximately 85% seen once. Regarding this clone: What it binds is not known.

Germline CDR1 and CDR2: KGHSH and LQKENI. The CDR3 runs to 13 residues. V gave up 5 bases and J gave up 4 bases, with 8 bases separating them. General study findings and limits: Only 5 to 7 individuals given AZD1222 were seropositive at baseline. Dominant CD4 TCR responses targeted spike regions 160-218 and 743-854. Sampled repertoires all dated from after the peak T cell response.

The chain uses TRBV18 and TRBJ1-4; D is undetermined. The source was peripheral blood, collected on day 0 of AZD1222 vaccination. The TCR sequence derives from an adult in good health. The CDR3 sequence is CASSFNHNEKLFF. For the CDR3, the DNA is TGTGCCAGCTCATTTAACCATAATGAAAAACTGTTTTTT. The variable domain in full, completed from reference TRBV18 and TRBJ1-4, reads NAGVMQNPRHLVRRRGQEARLRCSPMKGHSHVYWYRQLPEEGLKFMVYLQKENIIDESGMPKERFSAEFPKEGPSILRIQQVVRGDSAAYFCASSFNHNEKLFFGSGTQLSVL.